This T cell receptor (beta chain) originates from a study of memory CD4+ T cells and cytomegalovirus serostatus. Generated by immunoSEQ multiplex PCR, the TCRdb table keeps only in-frame clones and is missing some. The data hold about 27,000 clones, with 76% observed a single time. Study-level points and caveats: CD4+ memory repertoires contained about two fifths of the 164 reported CMV TCRbeta sequences. Suggested: most of the CMV-linked TCR signature lies in CD4+ memory cells.

Single viable CD3+CD4+CD8-CD45RO+ cells were sorted as the memory CD4+ T cells. The CDR3 is 13 amino acids. Germline CDR1 MDHEN, CDR2 SYDVKM. V was cut by 8 bases and J by 0 bases, with 8 bases left in between. In the case of this clone: Its antigen is unknown.

Material: memory CD4+ T cells from blood. The clonotype comes from an adult in good health and CMV-seronegative. The V gene is TRBV28, the J gene TRBJ1-3; the D is unclear. The CDR3 reads CASVTDSGNTIYF. DNA for the CDR3: TGTGCCAGCGTAACTGACTCTGGAAACACCATATATTTT.